These T cell receptor beta chains were read from a single sample in a study of blood T cells in healthy people across ages. Each CDR3 protein gets one entry after TCRdb re-called the 5' RACE reads with MiXCR. Of about 780,000 distinct CDR3 sequences in the sample, around 50% were seen once. The sequencing sample was made of blood. These receptors all come from an elderly man in good health. The CDR3 runs from the conserved cysteine through the conserved F or W. D genes are given only for firm matches. A row's size may be missing; if present it is once, few, many or a size class.

v_gene: TRBV12-3/TRBV12-4; j_gene: TRBJ1-5; abundance: once; d_gene: -; CDR3aa: CASSLALEGNQPQHF; CDR3nt: TGTGCCAGCAGTTTAGCGCTCGAGGGCAATCAGCCCCAGCATTTT
v_gene: TRBV12-3/TRBV12-4; j_gene: TRBJ2-7; abundance: many; d_gene: TRBD2; CDR3aa: CASSITSGEQYF; CDR3nt: TGTGCCAGCAGCATAACTAGCGGGGAGCAGTACTTC
v_gene: TRBV5-1; j_gene: TRBJ1-1; abundance: few; d_gene: TRBD1; CDR3aa: CASSEGQELNTEAFF; CDR3nt: TGCGCCAGCAGCGAGGGACAGGAGTTGAACACTGAAGCTTTCTTT
v_gene: TRBV6-2/TRBV6-3; j_gene: TRBJ2-7; abundance: -; d_gene: TRBD2; CDR3aa: CASGLAGAGQYF; CDR3nt: TGTGCCAGCGGACTAGCGGGAGCTGGGCAGTACTTC
v_gene: TRBV29-1; j_gene: TRBJ2-6; abundance: few; d_gene: -; CDR3aa: CSVNDHSGANVLTF; CDR3nt: TGCAGCGTTAACGACCACTCTGGGGCCAACGTCCTGACTTTC
v_gene: TRBV5-5; j_gene: TRBJ2-1; abundance: -; d_gene: -; CDR3aa: CASSVRAPSSYNEQFF; CDR3nt: TGTGCCAGCAGTGTCCGAGCGCCGAGCTCCTACAATGAGCAGTTCTTC
v_gene: TRBV28; j_gene: TRBJ1-2; abundance: -; d_gene: -; CDR3aa: CASSLGGRGELYGYTF; CDR3nt: TGTGCCAGCAGTTTAGGAGGCCGCGGTGAACTATATGGCTACACCTTC
v_gene: TRBV7-2; j_gene: TRBJ2-7; abundance: -; d_gene: TRBD1; CDR3aa: CASSSAIAGTGPSEQYF; CDR3nt: TGTGCCAGCAGCTCCGCTATAGCCGGGACAGGGCCATCCGAGCAGTACTTC
v_gene: TRBV6-5; j_gene: TRBJ2-3; abundance: -; d_gene: TRBD2; CDR3aa: CASRRGLAGGGDTQYF; CDR3nt: TGTGCCAGCAGAAGGGGACTAGCGGGAGGCGGTGATACGCAGTATTTT
v_gene: TRBV27; j_gene: TRBJ2-7; abundance: few; d_gene: -; CDR3aa: CASSLWGHEQYF; CDR3nt: TGTGCCAGCAGTTTATGGGGTCACGAGCAGTACTTC
v_gene: TRBV5-1; j_gene: TRBJ2-7; abundance: few; d_gene: TRBD1; CDR3aa: CASSWDSPYEQYF; CDR3nt: TGCGCCAGCAGCTGGGACAGTCCCTACGAGCAGTACTTC
v_gene: TRBV7-6; j_gene: TRBJ2-2; abundance: -; d_gene: TRBD1; CDR3aa: CASSFGQGLAGELFF; CDR3nt: TGTGCCAGCAGCTTTGGACAGGGCCTCGCCGGGGAGCTGTTTTTT
v_gene: TRBV5-1; j_gene: TRBJ2-1; abundance: once; d_gene: -; CDR3aa: CASSLGGSSSYNEQFF; CDR3nt: TGCGCCAGCAGCTTGGGAGGGTCAAGCTCCTACAATGAGCAGTTCTTC
v_gene: TRBV5-1; j_gene: TRBJ2-5; abundance: few; d_gene: -; CDR3aa: CASSLLGGMETQYF; CDR3nt: TGCGCCAGCAGCTTGTTGGGGGGCATGGAGACCCAGTACTTC
v_gene: TRBV2; j_gene: TRBJ2-3; abundance: few; d_gene: TRBD2; CDR3aa: CASSGLAGGIDTQYF; CDR3nt: TGTGCCAGCAGTGGACTAGCGGGAGGGATAGATACGCAGTATTTT
v_gene: TRBV9; j_gene: TRBJ2-7; abundance: -; d_gene: TRBD2; CDR3aa: CASSVDGRRSYEQYF; CDR3nt: TGTGCCAGCAGCGTAGACGGGAGGCGGTCCTACGAGCAGTACTTC
v_gene: TRBV7-8; j_gene: TRBJ2-1; abundance: once; d_gene: -; CDR3aa: CASSLNGQSNEQFF; CDR3nt: TGTGCCAGCAGCTTAAATGGACAGAGTAATGAGCAGTTCTTC
v_gene: TRBV4-3; j_gene: TRBJ1-4; abundance: few; d_gene: -; CDR3aa: CASSQVYFGEKLFF; CDR3nt: TGCGCCAGCAGCCAAGTTTATTTCGGCGAAAAACTGTTTTTT
v_gene: TRBV29-1; j_gene: TRBJ1-4; abundance: -; d_gene: -; CDR3aa: CSVEDVRGGEKLFF; CDR3nt: TGCAGCGTTGAAGATGTGAGAGGCGGTGAAAAACTGTTTTTT
v_gene: TRBV6-2/TRBV6-3; j_gene: TRBJ2-7; abundance: few; d_gene: TRBD2; CDR3aa: CASSRETSRSYEQYF; CDR3nt: TGTGCCAGCAGCAGAGAGACTAGCAGGTCCTACGAGCAGTACTTC
v_gene: TRBV20-1; j_gene: TRBJ2-5; abundance: few; d_gene: -; CDR3aa: CSARDRTPSRGNEQYF; CDR3nt: TGCAGTGCTAGAGATCGGACTCCCAGTCGGGGCAATGAGCAGTACTTC
v_gene: TRBV3-1; j_gene: TRBJ2-1; abundance: many; d_gene: TRBD2; CDR3aa: CASSPLRLAGSEQFF; CDR3nt: TGTGCCAGCAGTCCACTTAGACTAGCGGGAAGTGAGCAGTTCTTC
v_gene: TRBV6-1; j_gene: TRBJ2-1; abundance: -; d_gene: TRBD1; CDR3aa: CASSEGTGFHNEQFF; CDR3nt: TGTGCCAGCAGTGAGGGGACAGGGTTCCACAATGAGCAGTTCTTC
v_gene: TRBV20-1; j_gene: TRBJ1-4; abundance: -; d_gene: -; CDR3aa: CSARNAGQYEKLFF; CDR3nt: TGCAGTGCTAGAAACGCCGGACAGTATGAAAAACTGTTTTTT
v_gene: TRBV25-1; j_gene: TRBJ2-3; abundance: -; d_gene: -; CDR3aa: CASSARSSTDTQYF; CDR3nt: TGTGCCAGCAGTGCTCGGTCCAGCACAGATACGCAGTATTTT
v_gene: TRBV29-1; j_gene: TRBJ2-7; abundance: few; d_gene: -; CDR3aa: CSVARGEAYEQYF; CDR3nt: TGCAGCGTAGCCAGGGGAGAGGCCTACGAGCAGTACTTC
v_gene: TRBV27; j_gene: TRBJ2-1; abundance: -; d_gene: -; CDR3aa: CATMITGFLYNEQFF; CDR3nt: TGTGCCACAATGATTACAGGGTTCCTCTACAATGAGCAGTTCTTC
v_gene: TRBV7-2; j_gene: TRBJ2-7; abundance: -; d_gene: -; CDR3aa: CASSHVGVAYEQYF; CDR3nt: TGTGCCAGCAGCCACGTAGGGGTCGCCTACGAGCAGTACTTC
v_gene: TRBV9; j_gene: TRBJ2-2; abundance: -; d_gene: TRBD2; CDR3aa: CASSVPAGGIGELFF; CDR3nt: TGTGCCAGCAGCGTGCCAGCCGGGGGGATCGGGGAGCTGTTTTTT
v_gene: TRBV24-1; j_gene: TRBJ2-1; abundance: -; d_gene: TRBD1; CDR3aa: CATSETGQLVNEQFF; CDR3nt: TGTGCCACCAGTGAGACGGGACAGTTAGTCAATGAGCAGTTCTTC
v_gene: TRBV2; j_gene: TRBJ2-7; abundance: few; d_gene: TRBD1; CDR3aa: CASRRDSYEQYF; CDR3nt: TGTGCCAGCAGACGGGACAGCTACGAGCAGTACTTC
v_gene: TRBV12-3/TRBV12-4; j_gene: TRBJ2-5; abundance: few; d_gene: -; CDR3aa: CASSFFQKGTGTQYF; CDR3nt: TGTGCCAGCAGTTTTTTCCAAAAGGGTACTGGGACCCAGTACTTC